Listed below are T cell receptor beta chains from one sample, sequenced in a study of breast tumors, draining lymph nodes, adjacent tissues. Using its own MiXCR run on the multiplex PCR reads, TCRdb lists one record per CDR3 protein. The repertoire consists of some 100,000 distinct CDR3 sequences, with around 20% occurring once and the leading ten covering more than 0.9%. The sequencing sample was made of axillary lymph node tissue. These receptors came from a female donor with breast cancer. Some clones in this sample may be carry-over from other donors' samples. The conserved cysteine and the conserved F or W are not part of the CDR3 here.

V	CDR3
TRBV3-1	ASSQVQGQGLF
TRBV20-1	SATTGFLYNEQF
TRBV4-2	ASSQTVGGPNEQF
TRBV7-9	ASSPRDRVTGELF
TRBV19	ASSASSLYEQF
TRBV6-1	ASSEAYSTDTQY
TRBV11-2	ASSPIGTGYGYT
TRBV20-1	SAPYSYEQY
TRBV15	ATSRDLQGTETQY
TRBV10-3	AISETDRVTQPQH
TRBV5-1	ASSLAGGGPTDTQY
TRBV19	ASRDRYPESEKLF
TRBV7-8	ASGLRDRALEQY
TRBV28	ASSLYSSGANVLT
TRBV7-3	ASSLWGGVQETQY
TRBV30	AWTIVANYGYT
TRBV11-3	ASSPIGGRTGELL
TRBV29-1	SVESTNPPYERY
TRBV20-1	SARDPSGTSGRTDTQY
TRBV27	ASSLWVNEKLF
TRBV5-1	ASSLVPRGRSGGGGPSTDTQY
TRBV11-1	ASSLRGRGNSPLH
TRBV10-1	ASSFGQGASSGELF
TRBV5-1	ASSFTGQGNRKTQY
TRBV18	ASSPLGRKETQY
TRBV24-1	ATSDADSRRIDTQY
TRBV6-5	ASSYDREGTQY
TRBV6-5	ASSLRQTTGELF
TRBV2	ASSEQSGTTNSPLH
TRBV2	ASSEAQGPYGYT
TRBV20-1	SARPSREGGPDQPQH
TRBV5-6	ASSWGSGGRGYGYT
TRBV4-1	ASSQQQGAYDYGYT
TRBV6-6	ASRDSNQETQY
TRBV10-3	AISESYISSSPLH
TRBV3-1	ASSQPSEIKLF
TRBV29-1	SVVISFFNRPQLQETQY
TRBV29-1	SVELWGGGGNGYT
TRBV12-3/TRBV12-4	ASSLEAYSNQPQH
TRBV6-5	ASSYSALITYEQY
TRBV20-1	SAAWGGYT
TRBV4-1	ASSQKGQGIGSPLH
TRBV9	ASSVGVGSYNEQF
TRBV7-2	ASSPGIYNYGYT
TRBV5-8	ASSLVWQGSWEAF